Listed here is a single T cell receptor (beta chain). Germline values: CDR1 MNHEY, CDR2 SMNVEV (reference sequence). V lost 5 bases, J lost 3 bases, and 22 bases lay in between. There are 17 residues in the CDR3. The data belong to a study of response to subunit inactivated influenza vaccine. In TCRdb, the RT-PCR reads were re-called with MiXCR into one record per CDR3 protein. The sample contains about 480,000 distinct CDR3 sequences, roughly 25% of which appear only once. This TCR was sampled from a man between 45 and 60 years old who received an inactivated influenza vaccine. The chain uses TRBV27 and TRBJ1-2, with D possibly being TRBD1 (5 bases). The sequencing here drew on CD4+ T cells sorted from PBMCs, taken 4 to 6 days after vaccination. CDR3 coding DNA: TGTGCCAGCAGTCGTATCGCCAGGGTAGGATCTGACTATGGCTACACCTTC. Translation: CASSRIARVGSDYGYTF.